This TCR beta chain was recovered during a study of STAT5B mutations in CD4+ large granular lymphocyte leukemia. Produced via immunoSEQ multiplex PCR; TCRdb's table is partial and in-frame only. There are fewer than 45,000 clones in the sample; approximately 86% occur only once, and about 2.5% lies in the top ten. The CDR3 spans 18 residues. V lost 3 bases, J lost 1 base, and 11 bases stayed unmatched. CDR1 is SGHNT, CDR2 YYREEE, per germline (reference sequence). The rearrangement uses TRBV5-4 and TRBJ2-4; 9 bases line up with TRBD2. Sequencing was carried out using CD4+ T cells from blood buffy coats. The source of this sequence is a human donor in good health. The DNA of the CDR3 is TGTGCCAGCAGCTATGACGGTCTAGCGGGAACCGCCAAAAACATTCAGTACTTC. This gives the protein CASSYDGLAGTAKNIQYF.